These 30 T cell receptor beta chains originate from one sample sequenced in a study of pediatric ulcerative colitis. Generated by immunoSEQ multiplex PCR, the TCRdb table keeps only in-frame clones and is missing some. This sample has roughly 30,000 clones, with around 80% found just once. The sequenced sample was blood. These receptors were collected from a boy between 5 and 17 years old with severe ulcerative colitis.

The chain employs TRBV7-9 and TRBJ2-1, with TRBD2 matching over 8 bases. Germline loops: CDR1 SEHNR, CDR2 FQNEAQ (reference sequence). The CDR3 consists of 13 residues. The V gene end was trimmed by 5 bases and the J gene end by 12 bases; junction bases not matched to a gene: 9. The CDR3 loop is CASSPEAGAMQFF. Written as DNA, the CDR3 is TGTGCCAGCAGCCCGGAAGCGGGGGCTATGCAGTTCTTC.

This clone was picked up a small number of times. The gene calls are TRBV6-5 and TRBJ2-5; TRBD2 agrees at 9 bases. Per germline, CDR1 MNHEY and CDR2 SVGAGI. Trimming at V came to 2 bases and at J to 5 bases, leaving 3 bases not matched to a gene. The CDR3 is 14 amino acids. The DNA of the CDR3 is TGTGCCAGCAGTTACCTAGCGGGGAGGGAGACCCAGTACTTC. Translation gives CASSYLAGRETQYF.

The rearrangement links TRBV2 to TRBJ2-2; maybe TRBD1 (5 bases). Trimming took off 0 bases at V and 1 base at J, with 9 bases between the two ends. Germline lookup yields CDR1 SNHLY and CDR2 FYNNEI. The length of the CDR3 is 16 residues. The CDR3 DNA reads TGTGCCAGCAGTGAAGCGGCAGGGTGGAACACCGGGGAGCTGTTTTTT. The encoded protein is CASSEAAGWNTGELFF.

This chain uses TRBV7-2 with TRBJ2-5, with 8 bases aligning to TRBD1. Germline V lookup: CDR1 SGHTA, CDR2 FQGNSA. Trimming at V came to 3 bases and at J to 5 bases, leaving 8 bases not matched to a gene. The CDR3 has 15 residues. The CDR3 DNA sequence: TGTGCCAGCAGCTTGGGACAGGTATCGTCGGAGACCCAGTACTTC. Its protein is CASSLGQVSSETQYF.

The CDR3 DNA is TGTGCCAGCAGTGAACATCAGGGGACCTCCTACGAGCAGTACTTC. Protein product: CASSEHQGTSYEQYF. The chain employs TRBV6-1 and TRBJ2-7; D possibly corresponds to TRBD1 (6 bases). V was trimmed by 2 bases and J by 0 bases, leaving 11 bases between them. The germline V gene has CDR1 MNHNS and CDR2 SASEGT. CDR3 length: 15 amino acids.

V gene TRBV9 combines with J gene TRBJ2-5; a weak D match, TRBD2 (5 bases). The germline gives CDR1 SGDLS, CDR2 YYNGEE. There are 14 residues in the CDR3. Trimming shortened V by 0 bases and J by 1 base, and 7 bases separated the two germline ends. Written as DNA, the CDR3 is TGTGCCAGCAGCGTAGGGACTCTCCAAGAGACCCAGTACTTC. Protein sequence: CASSVGTLQETQYF.

The CDR3 loop reads CASSIEQGRYEQYF. CDR3 nucleotides: TGTGCCAGCAGTATAGAACAGGGAAGATACGAGCAGTACTTC. V usage is TRBV6-5 and J usage is TRBJ2-7, with TRBD1 as a possible D gene (6 bases). Trimming cost V 5 bases and J 4 bases, with 15 bases left between them. Germline CDR1 and CDR2: MNHEY and SVGAGI. CDR3 length: 14 residues.

This clone was detected a few times. The chain combines TRBV7-6 with TRBJ2-2; D call uncertain. The germline CDR1 and CDR2 sequences are SGHVS and FNYEAQ. The CDR3 is made up of 17 amino acids. V lost 1 base and J lost 8, with 20 bases in between. The CDR3 coding sequence is TGTGCCAGCAGCTTAGAAACCGCCTGGGCCCCTCGGGGGGAGCTGTTTTTT. Encoded protein: CASSLETAWAPRGELFF.

The chain employs TRBV19 and TRBJ2-1, with D possibly being TRBD1 (6 bases). The V gene lost 7 bases and the J gene lost 9 bases, with 19 bases spanning the gap. This CDR3 has 14 amino acids. CDR1 is LNHDA and CDR2 is SQIVND in the germline V gene (reference sequence). In DNA, the CDR3 is TGTGCCAGTAATTTTGAGACCTTAGGGGGTGAGCAGTTCTTC. Translating gives CASNFETLGGEQFF.

This chain joins TRBV6-1 and TRBJ2-1; the D is unclear. This CDR3 is 12 amino acids long. Trimming stripped 7 bases from V and 4 bases from J, with 8 bases between. The germline V gene has CDR1 MNHNS and CDR2 SASEGT. The CDR3 DNA follows: TGTGCCAGCAAGGCAGCTTACAATGAGCAGTTCTTC. Its translation: CASKAAYNEQFF.

This clone was seen only a few times. The J gene is TRBJ1-3, the V gene TRBV10-1, with 7 bases matching TRBD1. The germline V gene has CDR1 WNHNN and CDR2 SYGVQD (reference sequence). Trimming cost V 6 bases and J 2 bases; bases outside gene matches: 4. CDR3 length: 14 amino acids. CDR3 sequence: CASSVDRAGNTIYF. In DNA form, the CDR3 reads TGCGCCAGCAGCGTCGACAGGGCTGGAAACACCATATATTTT.

The chain combines TRBV6-5 with TRBJ2-7, with 8 bases identical to TRBD2. The J segment lost 0 bases and the V segment lost 2 bases, leaving 0 bases of the junction unmatched. The germline gives CDR1 MNHEY, CDR2 SVGAGI. This CDR3 has 14 residues. The DNA of the CDR3 is TGTGCCAGCAGTTACGGGACTAGCTCCTACGAGCAGTACTTC. It translates to CASSYGTSSYEQYF.

This clone was detected only once. This chain links TRBV4-3 with TRBJ2-1; maybe TRBD2 (5 bases). The ends were cut back, 5 bases at V and 1 base at J, with 9 bases in the middle. The CDR3 runs to 14 residues. The germline V gene encodes CDR1 LGHNA and CDR2 YSLEER. In DNA, the CDR3 is TGCGCCAGCAGCTTCCGGGAATCCTACAATGAGCAGTTCTTC. This sequence encodes CASSFRESYNEQFF.

This rearrangement joins TRBV7-9 to TRBJ1-1, with a weak D call TRBD1 (5 bases). The V end lost 1 base, the J end lost 7 bases, and 10 bases lay between the germline ends. The CDR3 extends over 13 amino acids. CDR1 and CDR2 from the germline V gene are SEHNR and FQNEAQ (reference sequence). CDR3 residues: CASSLGWTNEAFF. For the CDR3, the DNA is TGTGCCAGCAGCTTAGGCTGGACAAATGAAGCTTTCTTT.

The rearrangement joins TRBV7-6 to TRBJ2-1; TRBD1 is a possible D gene (5 bases). The CDR3 covers 13 residues. V was pared by 1 base and J by 9 bases, with 10 bases between. Germline loops: CDR1 SGHVS, CDR2 FNYEAQ. The CDR3 region has the DNA TGTGCCAGCAGCTTAGGGACATCGGGTGAGCAGTTCTTC. Translated: CASSLGTSGEQFF.

The chain is built from TRBV5-6 and TRBJ1-3; no firm D call. Trimming removed 2 bases from V and 4 bases from J, with 13 bases in between. CDR3 length: 15 amino acids. Germline assignment: CDR1 SGHDT and CDR2 YYEEEE. The CDR3 nucleotides read TGTGCCAGCAGCTTCCCCAGCGAAATCGGAAACACCATATATTTT. Translated, it gives CASSFPSEIGNTIYF.

This rearrangement joins TRBV15 to TRBJ2-5, with D uncertain. Germline-derived CDR1 and CDR2 are LNHNV and YYDKDF (reference sequence). The CDR3 extends over 16 amino acids. Trimming cost V 4 bases and J 0 bases, with 15 bases left between them. The CDR3 DNA follows: TGTGCCACCAGCACCATCGGCCACAGTCACCAAGAGACCCAGTACTTC. It codes for CATSTIGHSHQETQYF.

This clone came up once. The chain recombines TRBV19 with TRBJ2-7, with 8 bases aligning to TRBD2. The CDR3 is made up of 15 amino acids. J lost 5 bases, V lost 3 bases, and 9 bases had no gene match. Per the germline V gene, CDR1 is LNHDA and CDR2 is SQIVND (reference sequence). The CDR3 bases are TGTGCCAGTAGTATGATCGGGGGGGCTAGGAACGAGCAGTACTTC. This encodes CASSMIGGARNEQYF.

The V gene is TRBV18, the J gene TRBJ2-7; 8 bases fit TRBD1. The germline V gene encodes CDR1 KGHSH and CDR2 LQKENI. The CDR3 sequence is 13 residues long. J lost 5 bases, V lost 6 bases, and 6 bases had no gene match. CDR3 sequence reads: CASSRQGNDEQYF. The DNA for the CDR3 is TGTGCCAGCTCGCGACAGGGGAACGACGAGCAGTACTTC.

V and J are TRBV6-5 and TRBJ1-1, with TRBD1 identical over 7 bases. With 6 bases clipped from V and 2 bases from J, the junction kept 6 bases outside the gene matches. CDR1 is MNHEY and CDR2 is SVGAGI in the germline V gene. CDR3 size: 14 residues. CDR3 region: CASRYGTANTEAFF. The CDR3 region has the DNA TGTGCCAGCAGGTACGGGACAGCTAACACTGAAGCTTTCTTT.

The V gene is TRBV5-6, the J gene TRBJ1-6; D unclear. The V gene lost 5 bases and the J gene lost 0 bases, with 15 bases spanning the gap. The CDR3 is 17 amino acids. CDR1 and CDR2 (germline): SGHDT, YYEEEE. CDR3 region: CASSSSMGSSYNSPLHF. The CDR3 region has the DNA TGTGCCAGCAGTTCCTCTATGGGGAGCTCCTATAATTCACCCCTCCACTTT.

In this sample, this clone turned up once. The rearrangement uses TRBV2 and TRBJ2-7; D call uncertain. The CDR3 contains 12 residues. Trimming took off 6 bases at V and 1 base at J, with 7 bases between the two ends. Germline V gene data show CDR1 as SNHLY and CDR2 as FYNNEI. In nucleotides, the CDR3 is TGTGCCAGCAGAGACATTTCCTACGAGCAGTACTTC. It codes for CASRDISYEQYF.

This clone was seen more than once but under ten times. The chain links TRBV15 to TRBJ2-5, with 9 bases aligning to TRBD2. Germline V CDR1 and CDR2: LNHNV, YYDKDF (reference sequence). V was pared by 3 bases and J by 13 bases, with 9 bases of the junction left unmatched. This CDR3 comprises 13 residues. The CDR3 DNA follows: TGTGCCACCAGCAGCCTGGGACTAGCCATCCGGTACTTC. Translating it yields CATSSLGLAIRYF. The full variable domain, with the rest looked up from reference TRBV15 and TRBJ2-5, is DAMVIQNPRYQVTQFGKPVTLSCSQTLNHNVMYWYQQKSSQAPKLLFHYYDKDFNNEADTPDNFQSRRPNTSFCFLDIRSPGLGDTAMYLCATSSLGLAIRYFGPGTRLLVL.

The chain links TRBV14 to TRBJ2-2; D is unclear. V was cut by 1 base and J by 5 bases, with 14 bases left in between. CDR3 length equals 16 residues. Per germline, CDR1 SGHDN and CDR2 FVKESK. This chain's CDR3 is CASSQGQTIGTGELFF. In DNA, the CDR3 is TGTGCCAGCAGCCAAGGACAAACTATTGGGACCGGGGAGCTGTTTTTT. The complete variable domain, with remaining parts taken from reference TRBV14 and TRBJ2-2, reads EAGVTQFPSHSVIEKGQTVTLRCDPISGHDNLYWYRRVMGKEIKFLLHFVKESKQDESGMPNNRFLAERTGGTYSTLKVQPAELEDSGVYFCASSQGQTIGTGELFFGEGSRLTVL.

This clone has a single count. The rearrangement links TRBV7-9 to TRBJ1-4, with TRBD1 matching 10 bases. Unmatched junction bases numbered 10, after V lost 5 bases and J lost 10 bases. Germline V gives CDR1 SEHNR, CDR2 FQNEAQ (reference sequence). The length of the CDR3 is 15 residues. CDR3 amino acids: CASSRPGTGEGKLFF. DNA for the CDR3: TGTGCCAGCAGCCGACCGGGGACAGGGGAGGGAAAACTGTTTTTT. The full variable domain, completed using reference TRBV7-9 and TRBJ1-4, is DTGVSQNPRHKITKRGQNVTFRCDPISEHNRLYWYRQTLGQGPEFLTYFQNEAQLEKSRLLSDRFSAERPKGSFSTLEIQRTEQGDSAMYLCASSRPGTGEGKLFFGSGTQLSVL.

V is TRBV5-6 and J is TRBJ1-5, with D tentatively TRBD1 (6 bases). Germline V gene data show CDR1 as SGHDT and CDR2 as YYEEEE. Trimming cost V 2 bases and J 0 bases, with 12 bases left between them. The CDR3 extends over 16 amino acids. Written as DNA, the CDR3 is TGTGCCAGCAGCTTAGCAGGGGTTTTTAGCAATCAGCCCCAGCATTTT. Encoded protein: CASSLAGVFSNQPQHF.

The J gene is TRBJ1-2, the V gene TRBV18; no firm D call. Germline V lookup: CDR1 KGHSH, CDR2 LQKENI. This CDR3 contains 15 residues. V lost 4 bases, J lost 0 bases, and 12 bases lay in between. The CDR3 sequence is CASSQGSNPNYGYTF. The CDR3 DNA follows: TGTGCCAGCTCACAGGGCTCCAACCCTAACTATGGCTACACCTTC. The full variable domain, completed using reference TRBV18 and TRBJ1-2, is NAGVMQNPRHLVRRRGQEARLRCSPMKGHSHVYWYRQLPEEGLKFMVYLQKENIIDESGMPKERFSAEFPKEGPSILRIQQVVRGDSAAYFCASSQGSNPNYGYTFGSGTRLTVV.

This clone was picked up a small number of times. This rearrangement joins TRBV4-1 to TRBJ1-1; no reliable D call. Germline lookup yields CDR1 MGHRA and CDR2 YSYEKL. Trimming removed 3 bases at V and 5 bases at J, with 10 bases between. CDR3 size: 13 residues. CDR3 DNA sequence: TGCGCCAGCAGCCACAGCCTAAATACTGAAGCTTTCTTT. It specifies CASSHSLNTEAFF.

The chain links TRBV7-2 to TRBJ2-3, with a possible D match to TRBD2 (6 bases). The CDR3 contains 16 residues. The V and J ends lost 1 base and 4 bases respectively, with 15 bases between them. Germline CDR1 SGHTA, CDR2 FQGNSA. The CDR3: CASSLGLQGGSDTQYF. The DNA for the CDR3 is TGTGCCAGCAGCTTAGGACTACAAGGAGGGTCAGATACGCAGTATTTT.

The sample holds one count of this clone. The chain uses TRBV6-1 and TRBJ2-7; D gene ambiguous. The CDR3 extends over 13 amino acids. Trimming left V 8 bases short and J 3 bases short, with 14 bases between. Per germline, CDR1 MNHNS and CDR2 SASEGT. The CDR3 reads CASLGRTVYEQYF. CDR3 coding DNA: TGTGCCAGCTTGGGTCGTACAGTCTACGAGCAGTACTTC.